The next 5 T cell receptor beta chains were all read from a single sample in a study of blood T cell repertoires in COVID-19. Generated by immunoSEQ multiplex PCR, the TCRdb table keeps only in-frame clones and is missing some. The sample carries hundreds of thousands of clones, around 86% recorded once. Material: PBMCs or T cells enriched from blood (not recorded which). The receptors here all came from a woman aged 50 to 65 who had recovered from COVID-19.

The V call is TRBV18, the J call TRBJ1-1; a weak D match, TRBD1 (5 bases). Per the germline V gene, CDR1 is KGHSH and CDR2 is LQKENI. Between the trimmed V and J ends, which lost 5 bases and 0 bases, there was a span of 10 bases. This CDR3 has 14 residues. CDR3: CASSGDSLNTEAFF. CDR3 sequence (DNA): TGTGCCAGCTCAGGCGACAGCTTGAACACTGAAGCTTTCTTT.

The V call is TRBV6-2 or TRBV6-3, the J call TRBJ2-7, with D hard to call. The ends were cut back, 0 bases at V and 0 bases at J, with 9 bases in the middle. This CDR3 is built from 15 residues. Germline CDR1 reads MNHEY; CDR2 reads SVGEGT. The CDR3 sequence is CASSYSSGYSYEQYF. CDR3 DNA sequence: TGTGCCAGCAGTTACTCCTCAGGCTACTCCTACGAGCAGTACTTC.

The V gene is TRBV7-2, the J gene TRBJ2-5, with 10 bases matching TRBD1. The CDR3 sequence is 14 residues long. Germline assignment: CDR1 SGHTA and CDR2 FQGNSA. The ends lost 5 bases at V and 5 bases at J; junction bases unmatched: 5. The CDR3: CASSRDRGAETQYF. CDR3 sequence (DNA): TGTGCCAGCAGCAGGGACAGGGGCGCCGAGACCCAGTACTTC.

This clone has more than one count but fewer than ten. The chain couples TRBV5-6 to TRBJ1-5; D remains unclear. Germline assignment: CDR1 SGHDT and CDR2 YYEEEE. The V and J ends lost 0 bases and 5 bases respectively, with 9 bases between them. CDR3 length: 14 residues. The CDR3 region is CASSLATHDQPQHF. The DNA for the CDR3 is TGTGCCAGCAGCTTGGCGACTCACGATCAGCCCCAGCATTTT.

The rearrangement uses TRBV5-5 and TRBJ2-1; TRBD2 aligns across 9 bases. Germline V gives CDR1 SGHKS, CDR2 YYEKEE (reference sequence). This CDR3 has 17 residues. V lost 4 bases, J lost 2 bases, and 10 bases stayed unmatched. The CDR3, as DNA: TGTGCCAGCAGCCTGGGACTAGCTAGGGTCCCCTACAATGAGCAGTTCTTC. Protein product: CASSLGLARVPYNEQFF.